The clone carrying this T cell receptor beta chain was recorded once. The data originate from a study of blood T cell repertoires in COVID-19. Study-level information: The United States, Italy and Spain provided the acute and convalescent COVID-19 samples. From T cells, B-cell-depleted T cells, or PBMCs came the material, which was cDNA or gDNA.

Original data processing: Amplification of reference gene primers provided the estimated nucleated cell counts. Method: immunoSEQ multiplex PCR; TCRdb's copy keeps in-frame clones and lacks some. The V and J calls and the clone size are those of that table, but D and trimming were determined from the DNA. The table includes some 490,000 clones, 70% to 90% detected once. The sequence was obtained from a human donor in a cohort sampled during active COVID-19. The sequencing input was peripheral blood.

CDR3 region: CASSQWGPNEKLFF. In DNA form, the CDR3 reads TGTGCCAGCAGCCAGTGGGGCCCTAATGAAAAACTGTTTTTT. The genes are TRBV28 and TRBJ1-4; a possible D gene is TRBD1 (5 bases). The CDR3 length is 14 residues. Trimming stripped 6 bases from V and 3 bases from J, with 11 bases between. Germline values: CDR1 MDHEN, CDR2 SYDVKM.